Each of the 9 T cell receptor beta chains below was sequenced from the same sample in a study of blood T cells in healthy people across ages. Then a second PCR, running about 6 to 11 cycles, was carried out with a sample-barcoded 5' primer and a J-beta primer mix. TCRdb passed the 5' RACE reads through MiXCR, listing each CDR3 protein once. Of around 690,000 distinct CDR3 sequences listed, roughly 50% are singletons. Sequenced sample: blood. The source of these receptors is a man between 60 and 70 years old in good health.

The rearrangement uses TRBV18 and TRBJ2-2, with 9 bases matching TRBD1. CDR3 length: 15 amino acids. Trimming removed 6 bases from V and 3 bases from J; junction bases left unmatched: 5. Germline lookup yields CDR1 KGHSH and CDR2 LQKENI. CDR3 nucleotide sequence: TGTGCCAGCTCGGTCGGACAGGGGTACACCGGGGAGCTGTTTTTT. Encoded protein: CASSVGQGYTGELFF.

Worth noting for this clonotype: The junction does not match germline at one end; this may be a read error. The rearrangement links TRBV7-3 to TRBJ1-2, with 7 bases lining up with TRBD1. CDR1 SGHTA and CDR2 FQGTGA come from the germline V gene. CDR3 length equals 15 residues. The CDR3 protein is CANSPQTGTAYGYTF. The CDR3 nucleotides read TGTGCCAACAGCCCCCAAACCGGGACAGCCTATGGCTACACCTTC. Together with reference TRBV7-3 and TRBJ1-2, the CDR3 gives the full variable domain: GAGVSQTPSNKVTEKGKYVELRCDPISGHTALYWYRQSLGQGPEFLIYFQGTGAADDSGLPNDRFFAVRPEGSVSTLKIQRTERGDSAVYLCANSPQTGTAYGYTFGSGTRLTVV.

The J gene is TRBJ2-1, the V gene TRBV9; 7 bases align to TRBD1. Judging by the DNA end, TRBJ2-7 fits better; the J call may be wrong. The CDR3 totals 15 residues. CDR1 is SGDLS and CDR2 is YYNGEE in the germline V gene. CDR3 sequence (DNA): TGTGCCAGCAGCCCCCGACAGGGCCCCTACAATGAGCAGTACTTC. Translated: CASSPRQGPYNEQYF.

This clonotype was counted at least ten times. The chain couples TRBV15 to TRBJ2-3; 11 bases match TRBD2. The CDR3 length is 17 residues. The V gene end was trimmed by 3 bases and the J gene end by 2 bases; junction bases not matched to a gene: 7. In germline, CDR1 is LNHNV, CDR2 YYDKDF (reference sequence). CDR3 nucleotides: TGTGCCACCAGCAGCCCGGGGACTAGCGGTCTCACAGATACGCAGTATTTT. The encoded protein is CATSSPGTSGLTDTQYF.

This clonotype has more than one count but fewer than ten. The genes are TRBV20-1 and TRBJ1-4; TRBD1 matches at 10 bases. The CDR3 contains 16 residues. J was trimmed by 6 bases and V by 5 bases; bases with no gene match: 12. Per germline, CDR1 DFQATT and CDR2 SNEGSKA (reference sequence). This chain's CDR3 is CSAVPGQGTFYEKLFF. CDR3 coding DNA: TGCAGTGCTGTCCCGGGACAGGGGACGTTTTATGAAAAACTGTTTTTT.

The chain uses TRBV3-1 and TRBJ2-5; 9 positions match TRBD2. Germline V CDR1 and CDR2: LGHDT, YNNKEL (reference sequence). CDR3 length: 15 amino acids. V gave up 2 bases and J gave up 2 bases; unmatched junction bases: 3. The CDR3 sequence is CASSQLAGKQETQYF. The CDR3 DNA follows: TGTGCCAGCAGCCAACTAGCGGGGAAACAAGAGACCCAGTACTTC.

This chain joins TRBV29-1 and TRBJ1-3; D unresolved. Trimming removed 8 bases at V and 0 bases at J, with 17 bases between. The CDR3 has 15 amino acids. Germline CDR1 and CDR2: SQVTM and ANQGSEA. The CDR3 DNA sequence: TGCAGCTTTACCACGGGGTTCAACTCTGGAAACACCATATATTTT. This translates into CSFTTGFNSGNTIYF. The entire variable domain, with the rest obtained from reference TRBV29-1 and TRBJ1-3, is as follows: SAVISQKPSRDICQRGTSLTIQCQVDSQVTMMFWYRQQPGQSLTLIATANQGSEATYESGFVIDKFPISRPNLTFSTLTVSNMSPEDSSIYLCSFTTGFNSGNTIYFGEGSWLTVV.

This clonotype was detected only a few times. Here the CDR3 DNA reads TGTGCCAGCAGCTTACCGGGGGGGTACCAGCCCCAGCATTTT. Protein sequence: CASSLPGGYQPQHF. The chain combines TRBV7-2 with TRBJ1-5; tentative D call: TRBD1 (5 bases). V was pared by 2 bases and J by 7 bases, with 12 bases between. CDR3 size: 14 residues. Germline-derived CDR1 and CDR2 are SGHTA and FQGNSA. Drawing the rest from reference TRBV7-2 and TRBJ1-5, the complete variable domain is GAGVSQSPSNKVTEKGKDVELRCDPISGHTALYWYRQSLGQGLEFLIYFQGNSAPDKSGLPSDRFSAERTGGSVSTLTIQRTQQEDSAVYLCASSLPGGYQPQHFGDGTRLSIL.

This sequence joins TRBV27 and TRBJ2-7; 9 bases agree with TRBD1. Matching the DNA end better, TRBJ2-5 makes the J call doubtful. This CDR3 is built from 16 residues. Germline V CDR1 and CDR2: MNHEY, SMNVEV (reference sequence). Here the CDR3 reads CASSSPHTGGSETQYF. CDR3 DNA: TGTGCCAGCAGTTCCCCCCATACAGGGGGCAGTGAGACCCAGTACTTC.